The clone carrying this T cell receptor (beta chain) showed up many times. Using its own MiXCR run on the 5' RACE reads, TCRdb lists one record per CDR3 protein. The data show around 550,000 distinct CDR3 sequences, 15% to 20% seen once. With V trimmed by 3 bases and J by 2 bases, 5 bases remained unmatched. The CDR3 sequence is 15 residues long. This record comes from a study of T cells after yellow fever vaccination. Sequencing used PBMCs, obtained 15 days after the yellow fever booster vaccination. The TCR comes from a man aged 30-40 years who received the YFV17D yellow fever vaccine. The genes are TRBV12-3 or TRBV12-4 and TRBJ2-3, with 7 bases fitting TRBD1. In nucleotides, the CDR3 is TGTGCCAGCAGTTTCAGGACAGGCTCCACAGATACGCAGTATTTT. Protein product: CASSFRTGSTDTQYF.